The rows below give T cell receptor beta chains drawn from one sample of a study of B cell selection in AIRE deficiency. The method was immunoSEQ multiplex PCR; TCRdb's version includes in-frame clones alone and lacks a portion of them. Found here are under 30,000 clones, around 95% of them singletons; the top ten hold about 0.25%. Sequencing was performed on CD4+CD127+ conventional T cells sorted from PBMCs. The receptors shown here come from a human donor in good health. The CDR3 runs from the conserved cysteine through the conserved F or W. A D gene is named only where the DNA matches it firmly. Clone size is stated in some rows and not others, as once, few, many or a class when expanded.

>12|TRBV6-5|.|.|TRBJ1-5
CAQGYGNQPQHF
TGTGCTCAGGGATATGGCAATCAGCCCCAGCATTTT
>16|TRBV11-2|TRBD1|.|TRBJ1-5
CASSARQGRVNQPQHF
TGTGCCAGCAGCGCCAGACAGGGTAGGGTCAATCAGCCCCAGCATTTT
>14|TRBV2|TRBD1|.|TRBJ1-5
CASDGQGATQPQHF
TGTGCCAGTGATGGACAGGGCGCAACTCAGCCCCAGCATTTT
>14|TRBV19|TRBD1|.|TRBJ1-5
CASSLDRAGQPQHF
TGTGCCAGTAGTTTAGACAGGGCCGGGCAGCCCCAGCATTTT
>18|TRBV15|TRBD2|.|TRBJ2-1
CATKEGGLASGRADEQFF
TGTGCCACCAAAGAAGGGGGTCTGGCTAGCGGGAGGGCTGATGAGCAGTTCTTC
>13|TRBV6-1|.|once|TRBJ2-1
CASKLLSPGEQFF
TGTGCCAGCAAACTACTAAGTCCAGGGGAGCAGTTCTTC
>14|TRBV2|.|.|TRBJ1-3
CASSEGRAQRTIYF
TGTGCCAGCAGTGAAGGGAGGGCCCAGAGAACCATATATTTT
>14|TRBV18|.|once|TRBJ1-6
CASSPAKRNSPLHF
TGTGCCAGCTCACCGGCTAAGAGGAATTCACCCCTCCACTTT
>15|TRBV5-4|.|.|TRBJ1-2
CASSLPPGLNYGYTF
TGTGCCAGCAGCCTACCCCCGGGTCTAAACTATGGCTACACCTTC
>13|TRBV10-3|TRBD1|.|TRBJ1-1
CAIKTGGNTEAFF
TGTGCCATAAAGACAGGGGGTAACACTGAAGCTTTCTTT
>13|TRBV30|.|.|TRBJ1-1
CAWSVGGGTEAFF
TGTGCCTGGAGTGTAGGGGGGGGGACTGAAGCTTTCTTT
>16|TRBV2|TRBD2|.|TRBJ2-3
CASSLLAGGPGDTQYF
TGTGCCAGCAGCCTCCTAGCGGGGGGGCCCGGAGATACGCAGTATTTT
>14|TRBV5-4|.|.|TRBJ1-1
CASSLSSGAHRAFF
TGTGCCAGCAGCTTGAGTTCGGGGGCCCATAGAGCTTTCTTT
>16|TRBV4-1|.|.|TRBJ2-7
CASSQDRTKYTYEQYF
TGCGCCAGCAGCCAAGACCGGACTAAATATACCTACGAGCAGTACTTC
>13|TRBV6-5|.|.|TRBJ1-2
CASRPHLNGGYTF
TGTGCCAGCCGGCCTCATTTGAACGGCGGCTACACCTTC
>17|TRBV10-3|TRBD1|.|TRBJ1-2
CAISESSEGQGNHGYTF
TGTGCCATCAGTGAGTCCTCCGAGGGACAGGGGAACCATGGCTACACCTTC
>16|TRBV4-1|TRBD1|.|TRBJ1-4
CASSHFYGTGNEKLFF
TGCGCCAGCAGCCATTTCTACGGGACAGGGAATGAAAAACTGTTTTTT
>13|TRBV10-2|.|.|TRBJ1-1
CASGLRMNTEAFF
TGCGCCAGCGGGTTACGCATGAACACTGAAGCTTTCTTT
>15|TRBV6-6|TRBD1|.|TRBJ1-2
CASSYGDRGPSGYTF
TGTGCCAGCAGTTACGGCGACAGGGGACCCTCTGGCTACACCTTC
>13|TRBV28|.|.|TRBJ2-3
CASMGVIRDTQYF
TGTGCCAGCATGGGTGTTATAAGAGATACGCAGTATTTT
>13|TRBV27|.|.|TRBJ2-6
CASRLSGANVLTF
TGTGCCAGCCGACTCTCTGGGGCCAACGTCCTGACTTTC
>14|TRBV18|.|.|TRBJ2-5
CASSPTGQGETQYF
TGTGCCAGCTCACCGACAGGTCAGGGGGAGACCCAGTACTTC
>13|TRBV5-5|.|.|TRBJ2-7
CASSLATAYEQYF
TGTGCCAGCAGCTTGGCCACAGCCTACGAGCAGTACTTC
>14|TRBV7-2|.|once|TRBJ1-5
CASSFRDGDQPQHF
TGTGCCAGCAGCTTCCGGGACGGAGATCAGCCCCAGCATTTT